Presented here are 22 T cell receptor beta chains from one specimen sequenced in a study of human T cells and chemical hapten exposure. TCRdb reprocessed the RACE reads via MiXCR and lists one record per CDR3 protein. Of 270,000 or so distinct CDR3 sequences in the sample, roughly 7.7% were seen once. Time point meaning: pre-sensitization, week 0. Treatment defined: therapeutic diphenylcyclopropenone sensitization with weekly scalp DPC. The sequencing used whole blood, collected in connection with sensitization to the hapten diphenylcyclopropenone (DPC). These receptor sequences come from a man younger than 30 with alopecia areata. Some clones in this sample may be carry-over from other donors' samples.

This clonotype showed up many times. The V gene is TRBV6-6, the J gene TRBJ2-3, with D possibly matching TRBD1 (5 bases). V lost 10 bases, J lost 1 base, and 18 bases lay in between. The CDR3 is made up of 15 amino acids. Germline CDR1 is MNHNY and CDR2 is SVGAGI (reference sequence). The CDR3 DNA sequence: TGTGCCACAGGAGAAGTGGCCAGGGGCACAGATACGCAGTATTTT. Protein product: CATGEVARGTDTQYF.

This clonotype was counted only a few times. This rearrangement joins TRBV5-5 to TRBJ2-7, with D perhaps matching TRBD1 (6 bases). The CDR3 spans 14 residues. V was pared by 2 bases and J by 3 bases, with 12 bases between. Germline V gives CDR1 SGHKS, CDR2 YYEKEE (reference sequence). The CDR3 DNA reads TGTGCCAGCAGCTTAGGGGGACCCAACTACGAGCAGTACGTC. Its protein is CASSLGGPNYEQYV.

This sequence joins TRBV11-2 and TRBJ2-2; D ambiguous. CDR1 and CDR2 (germline): SGHAT, FQNNGV. The ends were cut back, 7 bases at V and 4 bases at J, with 16 bases in the middle. The length of the CDR3 is 15 residues. Written as DNA, the CDR3 is TGTGCCAGCAACCTACTCTTAGTAGCCACCGGGGAGCTGTTTTTT. Protein sequence: CASNLLLVATGELFF. Looking up the rest from reference TRBV11-2 and TRBJ2-2 gives the full variable domain: EAGVAQSPRYKIIEKRQSVAFWCNPISGHATLYWYQQILGQGPKLLIQFQNNGVVDDSQLPKDRFSAERLKGVDSTLKIQPAKLEDSAVYLCASNLLLVATGELFFGEGSRLTVL.

This clonotype was seen more than once but under ten times. CDR3 coding DNA: TGTGCCAGCAGAAATACCCGTCGGGGAACTAATGAAAAACTGTTTTTT. Encoded protein: CASRNTRRGTNEKLFF. This sequence joins TRBV7-2 and TRBJ1-4; D remains ambiguous. There are 16 residues in the CDR3. Germline V gene lookup returns CDR1 SGHTA and CDR2 FQGNSA. Trimming removed 6 bases from V and 1 base from J, with 15 bases in between. Full variable domain (outside the CDR3, taken from reference TRBV7-2 and TRBJ1-4): GAGVSQSPSNKVTEKGKDVELRCDPISGHTALYWYRQSLGQGLEFLIYFQGNSAPDKSGLPSDRFSAERTGGSVSTLTIQRTQQEDSAVYLCASRNTRRGTNEKLFFGSGTQLSVL.

The chain carries TRBV20-1 and TRBJ2-3; no definite D call. Germline V gene data show CDR1 as DFQATT and CDR2 as SNEGSKA (reference sequence). V was cut by 5 bases and J by 5 bases, with 11 bases left in between. The CDR3 is 12 amino acids. The CDR3 spells CSAAKAEDTQYF. The CDR3 bases are TGCAGTGCTGCGAAGGCGGAAGATACGCAGTATTTT.

This clonotype has ten or more counts. The chain joins TRBV6-2 or TRBV6-3 to TRBJ1-5; D is ambiguous. The germline V gene encodes CDR1 MNHEY and CDR2 SVGEGT. V shed 6 bases and J shed 5 bases, with 8 bases lying between them. This CDR3 spans 12 amino acids. In DNA form, the CDR3 reads TGTGCCAGCAGATCTTCGGATCAGCCCCAGCATTTT. It translates to CASRSSDQPQHF.

This clonotype was counted a few times. The J gene is TRBJ2-7, the V gene TRBV5-1; a possible D gene is TRBD1 (5 bases). V lost 1 base, J lost 2 bases, and 13 bases lay in between. Germline V gene lookup returns CDR1 SGHRS and CDR2 YFSETQ. The CDR3 covers 15 residues. This CDR3 reads CASSLIGQGAYEQYF. In DNA, the CDR3 is TGCGCCAGCAGCTTGATAGGCCAGGGCGCCTACGAGCAGTACTTC.

In this sample, this clonotype turned up a few times. The chain has TRBV7-7 and TRBJ2-5; tentatively, D is TRBD2 (6 bases). Trimming took 3 bases from V and 3 from J, leaving 11 bases between them. Germline V CDR1 and CDR2: SSHAT, FNYEAQ (reference sequence). The CDR3 extends over 14 amino acids. CDR3 coding DNA: TGTGCCAGCAGCTTCGGACTATCCAAAGAGACCCAGTACTTC. Its protein is CASSFGLSKETQYF.

The chain is built from TRBV7-8 and TRBJ1-2, with TRBD1 as a possible D gene (5 bases). The ends were cut back, 5 bases at V and 6 bases at J, with 16 bases in the middle. This CDR3 spans 14 amino acids. The germline V gene has CDR1 SGHVS and CDR2 FQNEAQ. CDR3 bases: TGTGCCAGCAGCCCCGTCCGGGACGGCAATGGCTACACCTTC. This sequence encodes CASSPVRDGNGYTF.

The genes are TRBV7-9 and TRBJ1-1; D ambiguous. The CDR3 is made up of 14 amino acids. Trimming pared 7 bases from V and 1 base from J, leaving 13 bases between. The germline V gene encodes CDR1 SEHNR and CDR2 FQNEAQ (reference sequence). The DNA of the CDR3 is TGTGCCAGCAACAAGGGCGGGGAGAACACTGAAGCTTTCTTT. Translation: CASNKGGENTEAFF.

This chain links TRBV7-3 with TRBJ2-2; D is unclear. Trimming stripped 1 base from V and 4 bases from J, with 10 bases between. The CDR3 contains 15 residues. CDR1 is SGHTA, CDR2 FQGTGA, per germline. The CDR3 sequence is CASSLSTLATGELFF. DNA of the CDR3: TGTGCCAGCAGCTTAAGTACTCTGGCCACCGGGGAGCTGTTTTTT. The variable domain in full, completed from reference TRBV7-3 and TRBJ2-2, reads GAGVSQTPSNKVTEKGKYVELRCDPISGHTALYWYRQSLGQGPEFLIYFQGTGAADDSGLPNDRFFAVRPEGSVSTLKIQRTERGDSAVYLCASSLSTLATGELFFGEGSRLTVL.

Notes on this clonotype: Just one base apart from a much larger clone, this may be a read error. The chain uses TRBV4-3 and TRBJ2-3, with D uncertain. The CDR3 length is 14 residues. The V end was cut by 0 bases, the J end by 11 bases, with 15 bases between. Germline V gives CDR1 LGHNA, CDR2 YSLEER. The CDR3 spells CASSQDQLVQWQYF. CDR3 sequence (DNA): TGCGCCAGCAGCCAAGACCAACTGGTCCAATGGCAGTATTTT.

The chain carries TRBV5-1 and TRBJ1-1; 11 bases map to TRBD1. CDR1 is SGHRS and CDR2 is YFSETQ in the germline V gene. This CDR3 has 16 residues. Trimming removed 7 bases from V and 3 bases from J; junction bases left unmatched: 11. CDR3 nucleotide sequence: TGCGCCAGCGACGTTGGGACAGGGGGAGGTTACACTGAAGCTTTCTTT. Translating it yields CASDVGTGGGYTEAFF.

This clonotype was counted between two and nine times. The V call is TRBV27, the J call TRBJ2-2; D unresolved. CDR1 is MNHEY, CDR2 SMNVEV, per germline (reference sequence). CDR3 length: 14 amino acids. The V gene lost 6 bases and the J gene lost 0 bases, with 8 bases spanning the gap. CDR3 sequence: CASSPLANTGELFF. In nucleotides, the CDR3 is TGTGCCAGCAGCCCGCTAGCGAACACCGGGGAGCTGTTTTTT.

J is TRBJ1-1 and V is TRBV5-1; D uncertain. With 0 bases removed from V and 1 base from J, the gap between germline ends came to 10 bases. The CDR3 length is 15 residues. Germline-derived CDR1 and CDR2 are SGHRS and YFSETQ. DNA of the CDR3: TGCGCCAGCAGCTTGGATGGAGGGTCGAACACTGAAGCTTTCTTT. Translating gives CASSLDGGSNTEAFF.

This clonotype was recorded at least ten times. The rearrangement links TRBV3-1 to TRBJ2-2; D is undetermined. V lost 1 base to trimming and J lost 7 bases, with 10 bases between them. Germline V gene sequence: CDR1 LGHDT, CDR2 YNNKEL (reference sequence). The CDR3 sequence is 14 residues long. The CDR3 loop is CASSQVPISGELFF. The DNA for the CDR3 is TGTGCCAGCAGCCAAGTCCCAATAAGCGGGGAGCTGTTTTTT.

This clonotype was picked up a small number of times. The rearrangement joins TRBV29-1 to TRBJ1-2; D gene uncertain. Per germline, CDR1 SQVTM and CDR2 ANQGSEA. This CDR3 contains 13 residues. Trimming pared 4 bases from V and 5 bases from J, leaving 14 bases between. This CDR3 is CSVGGGQVYGYTF. CDR3 nucleotides: TGCAGCGTTGGAGGCGGGCAGGTATATGGCTACACCTTC.

J is TRBJ1-1 and V is TRBV5-1; D not certain. CDR1 SGHRS and CDR2 YFSETQ come from the germline V gene. The CDR3 has 13 amino acids. V was trimmed by 6 bases and J by 7 bases, leaving 16 bases between them. CDR3 loop: CASKPLNWDEAFF. The CDR3 bases are TGCGCCAGCAAGCCATTGAACTGGGATGAAGCTTTCTTT.

CDR3 amino acids: CASSLSGGAEAFF. CDR3 bases: TGTGCCAGCAGCTTGAGCGGAGGGGCTGAAGCTTTCTTT. The chain carries TRBV5-4 and TRBJ1-1; a possible D gene is TRBD1 (5 bases). The CDR3 totals 13 residues. Germline V gene sequence: CDR1 SGHNT, CDR2 YYREEE (reference sequence). Trimming shortened V by 1 base and J by 6 bases, and 10 bases separated the two germline ends. Full variable domain (outside the CDR3, taken from reference TRBV5-4 and TRBJ1-1): ETGVTQSPTHLIKTRGQQVTLRCSSQSGHNTVSWYQQALGQGPQFIFQYYREEENGRGNFPPRFSGLQFPNYSSELNVNALELDDSALYLCASSLSGGAEAFFGQGTRLTVV.

This clonotype appeared many times. The rearrangement uses TRBV6-2 or TRBV6-3 and TRBJ2-1; unclear D gene. Germline assignment: CDR1 MNHEY and CDR2 SVGEGT. V lost 3 bases to trimming and J lost 1 base, with 4 bases between them. This CDR3 is built from 13 residues. The CDR3, as DNA: TGTGCCAGCAGTTATAGATCCTACAATGAGCAGTTCTTC. This gives the protein CASSYRSYNEQFF.

This clonotype appeared a few times. V gene TRBV5-4 combines with J gene TRBJ1-1; D is perhaps TRBD1 (6 bases). CDR3 size: 14 residues. V was cut by 5 bases and J by 6 bases, with 17 bases left in between. Germline CDR1 reads SGHNT; CDR2 reads YYREEE (reference sequence). CDR3: CASRTDRRAAEAFF. The DNA of the CDR3 is TGTGCCAGCAGGACGGACAGAAGGGCTGCTGAAGCTTTCTTT. The variable domain in full, with the rest retrieved from reference TRBV5-4 and TRBJ1-1, is ETGVTQSPTHLIKTRGQQVTLRCSSQSGHNTVSWYQQALGQGPQFIFQYYREEENGRGNFPPRFSGLQFPNYSSELNVNALELDDSALYLCASRTDRRAAEAFFGQGTRLTVV.

This clonotype was seen repeatedly, ten times or more. This rearrangement joins TRBV6-2 or TRBV6-3 to TRBJ1-6, with D maybe TRBD1 (6 bases). CDR1 MNHEY and CDR2 SVGEGT come from the germline V gene. V was clipped by 6 bases and J by 7 bases, with 10 bases between them. The CDR3 totals 13 residues. CDR3 protein: CASSPGQNSPLHF. The CDR3 region has the DNA TGTGCCAGCAGCCCCGGACAGAATTCACCCCTCCACTTT.